The rows below give T cell receptor beta chains drawn from one sample of a study of cytomegalovirus exposure and HLA in healthy donors. Sequenced by immunoSEQ multiplex PCR; TCRdb stores in-frame clones only, minus some. The profile shows about 220,000 clones, approximately 88% of them singletons. The sample was PBMCs. These receptors were taken from a woman in her thirties in good health and CMV-seropositive. Both conserved end residues are part of each CDR3. A D gene is named only where the DNA matches it firmly. A clone size is listed for some rows: how often the clone was seen (once, few, many), or a class if it is expanded.

CDR3aa: CASSPGATYEQYF
CDR3nt: TGTGCCAGCAGCCCAGGAGCAACCTACGAGCAGTACTTC
j_gene: TRBJ2-7
abundance: NA
v_gene: TRBV6-5
d_gene: NA

CDR3aa: CASSLTGGDQPQHF
CDR3nt: TGTGCCAGCAGCTTAACCGGGGGTGATCAGCCCCAGCATTTT
j_gene: TRBJ1-5
abundance: NA
v_gene: TRBV7-3
d_gene: NA

CDR3aa: CASSLGAGGPYNEQFF
CDR3nt: TGTGCCAGCAGCTTAGGGGCGGGAGGACCGTATAATGAGCAGTTCTTC
j_gene: TRBJ2-1
abundance: NA
v_gene: TRBV11-3
d_gene: TRBD2

CDR3aa: CASSYSGGTGYEKLFF
CDR3nt: TGTGCCAGCAGTTACTCGGGCGGGACCGGCTATGAAAAACTGTTTTTT
j_gene: TRBJ1-4
abundance: NA
v_gene: TRBV6-5
d_gene: NA

CDR3aa: CASSSGLAGERETQYF
CDR3nt: TGTGCCAGCAGCTCGGGACTAGCGGGAGAAAGGGAGACCCAGTACTTC
j_gene: TRBJ2-5
abundance: NA
v_gene: TRBV7-2
d_gene: TRBD2

CDR3aa: CATSWPRGGDYGYTF
CDR3nt: TGTGCCACCAGTTGGCCCCGAGGGGGCGACTATGGCTACACCTTC
j_gene: TRBJ1-2
abundance: NA
v_gene: TRBV15
d_gene: TRBD1

CDR3aa: CASSLNSDSYGYTF
CDR3nt: TGTGCCAGCAGCCTAAACAGTGACAGCTATGGCTACACCTTC
j_gene: TRBJ1-2
abundance: few
v_gene: TRBV13
d_gene: NA

CDR3aa: CSVEGKDTQYF
CDR3nt: TGCAGCGTGGAGGGGAAGGATACGCAGTATTTT
j_gene: TRBJ2-3
abundance: NA
v_gene: TRBV29-1
d_gene: NA

CDR3aa: CASSHRDREGEQYF
CDR3nt: TGCGCCAGCAGCCACCGGGACAGGGAGGGAGAGCAGTACTTC
j_gene: TRBJ2-7
abundance: NA
v_gene: TRBV4-1
d_gene: TRBD1

CDR3aa: CASSQSGGTEAFF
CDR3nt: TGCGCCAGCAGCCAATCCGGGGGCACTGAAGCTTTCTTT
j_gene: TRBJ1-1
abundance: NA
v_gene: TRBV4-1
d_gene: NA

CDR3aa: CASSFLAGANGYTF
CDR3nt: TGCGCCAGCAGTTTCTTAGCAGGGGCGAATGGCTACACCTTC
j_gene: TRBJ1-2
abundance: NA
v_gene: TRBV5-1
d_gene: NA

CDR3aa: CASSFPLSSSKADTQYF
CDR3nt: TGTGCCAGCAGTTTCCCCCTCTCCTCCTCCAAAGCAGATACGCAGTATTTT
j_gene: TRBJ2-3
abundance: NA
v_gene: TRBV28
d_gene: NA

CDR3aa: CASSDRAGSGDTQYF
CDR3nt: TGTGCCAGCAGTGACAGAGCGGGGTCGGGAGATACGCAGTATTTT
j_gene: TRBJ2-3
abundance: NA
v_gene: TRBV6-4
d_gene: TRBD2

CDR3aa: CASSYQGVNYGYTF
CDR3nt: TGTGCCAGCAGCTACCAAGGGGTAAACTATGGCTACACCTTC
j_gene: TRBJ1-2
abundance: NA
v_gene: TRBV2
d_gene: NA

CDR3aa: CASSHSLADNEKLFF
CDR3nt: TGCGCCAGCAGCCATTCCCTTGCCGATAATGAAAAACTGTTTTTT
j_gene: TRBJ1-4
abundance: NA
v_gene: TRBV4-1
d_gene: NA

CDR3aa: CASSPLSGRNNEQFF
CDR3nt: TGTGCCAGCTCACCACTTAGCGGGAGGAACAATGAGCAGTTCTTC
j_gene: TRBJ2-1
abundance: NA
v_gene: TRBV18
d_gene: TRBD2

CDR3aa: CASSVTGDLNYGYTF
CDR3nt: TGTGCCAGCAGTGTAACAGGGGACCTCAACTATGGCTACACCTTC
j_gene: TRBJ1-2
abundance: NA
v_gene: TRBV27
d_gene: TRBD1

CDR3aa: CASSNGVYEQYF
CDR3nt: TGCGCCAGCAGCAATGGGGTCTACGAGCAGTACTTC
j_gene: TRBJ2-7
abundance: NA
v_gene: TRBV5-1
d_gene: NA

CDR3aa: CASSFTLRDNGYTF
CDR3nt: TGTGCCAGCAGCTTTACCCTCAGGGATAATGGCTACACCTTC
j_gene: TRBJ1-2
abundance: NA
v_gene: TRBV28
d_gene: NA

CDR3aa: CASSLQGATEQFF
CDR3nt: TGTGCCAGCAGTTTACAGGGGGCTACAGAGCAGTTCTTC
j_gene: TRBJ2-1
abundance: NA
v_gene: TRBV27
d_gene: TRBD1

CDR3aa: CAWSMWEAYNEQFF
CDR3nt: TGTGCCTGGAGTATGTGGGAGGCCTACAATGAGCAGTTCTTC
j_gene: TRBJ2-1
abundance: NA
v_gene: TRBV30
d_gene: NA

CDR3aa: CASSSKSHAGEGYTF
CDR3nt: TGTGCCAGCAGCTCCAAATCCCACGCCGGGGAGGGCTACACCTTC
j_gene: TRBJ1-2
abundance: many
v_gene: TRBV7-8
d_gene: NA

CDR3aa: CASSLTPSVQYNEQFF
CDR3nt: TGTGCCAGCAGCTTAACACCTAGCGTACAGTACAATGAGCAGTTCTTC
j_gene: TRBJ2-1
abundance: NA
v_gene: TRBV11-2
d_gene: NA

CDR3aa: CASSLGLAQETQYF
CDR3nt: TGTGCCAGCAGCCTGGGACTAGCCCAAGAGACCCAGTACTTC
j_gene: TRBJ2-5
abundance: NA
v_gene: TRBV6-5
d_gene: TRBD2

CDR3aa: CAISGQGLELFF
CDR3nt: TGTGCCATCAGTGGACAGGGCTTAGAACTGTTTTTT
j_gene: TRBJ1-4
abundance: NA
v_gene: TRBV10-3
d_gene: TRBD1

CDR3aa: CASSQEGLTAKNIQYF
CDR3nt: TGCGCCAGCAGCCAAGAGGGGCTTACGGCCAAAAACATTCAGTACTTC
j_gene: TRBJ2-4
abundance: NA
v_gene: TRBV4-1
d_gene: NA

CDR3aa: CASSAISFPETQYF
CDR3nt: TGTGCCAGCAGCGCGATTTCTTTTCCGGAGACCCAGTACTTC
j_gene: TRBJ2-5
abundance: NA
v_gene: TRBV9
d_gene: NA

CDR3aa: CASSPLMSQPLFGYTF
CDR3nt: TGTGCCAGCAGTCCCCTTATGTCCCAGCCACTCTTTGGCTACACCTTC
j_gene: TRBJ1-2
abundance: NA
v_gene: TRBV27
d_gene: NA

CDR3aa: CASSQGRAQFF
CDR3nt: TGTGCCAGCAGTCAAGGTCGAGCCCAGTTCTTC
j_gene: TRBJ2-1
abundance: NA
v_gene: TRBV9
d_gene: NA

CDR3aa: CASSDPTQGSSYEQYF
CDR3nt: TGTGCCAGCAGTGACCCAACACAGGGAAGCTCCTACGAGCAGTACTTC
j_gene: TRBJ2-7
abundance: NA
v_gene: TRBV6-1
d_gene: NA

CDR3aa: CASSRTLQETQYF
CDR3nt: TGTGCCAGCAGCCGCACACTTCAAGAGACCCAGTACTTC
j_gene: TRBJ2-5
abundance: few
v_gene: TRBV13
d_gene: NA

CDR3aa: CASSQDGVEVTNTF
CDR3nt: TGTGCCAGCAGCCAAGATGGGGTTGAAGTCACAAACACCTTC
j_gene: TRBJ1-2
abundance: NA
v_gene: TRBV4-2
d_gene: NA

CDR3aa: CASSKKSTYEQYF
CDR3nt: TGTGCCAGTAGTAAGAAGTCTACCTACGAGCAGTACTTC
j_gene: TRBJ2-7
abundance: many
v_gene: TRBV19
d_gene: NA

CDR3aa: CASSSSPASGLTYEQYF
CDR3nt: TGTGCCAGCAGCTCCTCTCCGGCTAGCGGGCTAACCTACGAGCAGTACTTC
j_gene: TRBJ2-7
abundance: NA
v_gene: TRBV7-2
d_gene: TRBD2

CDR3aa: CSVNNYGYNEQFF
CDR3nt: TGCAGCGTTAACAACTACGGATACAATGAGCAGTTCTTC
j_gene: TRBJ2-1
abundance: NA
v_gene: TRBV29-1
d_gene: NA

CDR3aa: CASSSQTGVYEQYF
CDR3nt: TGTGCCAGCAGCTCGCAGACAGGGGTCTACGAGCAGTACTTC
j_gene: TRBJ2-7
abundance: NA
v_gene: TRBV7-9
d_gene: TRBD1

CDR3aa: CASSFGGAIGYTF
CDR3nt: TGCGCCAGCAGCTTTGGTGGGGCAATTGGCTACACCTTC
j_gene: TRBJ1-2
abundance: few
v_gene: TRBV5-1
d_gene: NA

CDR3aa: CASSRDAGANVLTF
CDR3nt: TGTGCCAGCAGTCGGGATGCTGGGGCCAACGTCCTGACTTTC
j_gene: TRBJ2-6
abundance: NA
v_gene: TRBV27
d_gene: NA

CDR3aa: CASTTVGGLNTEAFF
CDR3nt: TGTGCCAGCACCACCGTTGGCGGCTTGAACACTGAAGCTTTCTTT
j_gene: TRBJ1-1
abundance: once
v_gene: TRBV11-3
d_gene: NA

CDR3aa: CSVVQGAGNEQFF
CDR3nt: TGCAGCGTGGTACAGGGGGCGGGCAATGAGCAGTTCTTC
j_gene: TRBJ2-1
abundance: NA
v_gene: TRBV29-1
d_gene: TRBD1

CDR3aa: CASSLGGTSNEKLFF
CDR3nt: TGTGCCAGCAGTTTAGGAGGGACGAGTAATGAAAAACTGTTTTTT
j_gene: TRBJ1-4
abundance: NA
v_gene: TRBV28
d_gene: NA

CDR3aa: CASSMDSSNQPQHF
CDR3nt: TGTGCCAGCAGTATGGACAGCAGCAATCAGCCCCAGCATTTT
j_gene: TRBJ1-5
abundance: NA
v_gene: TRBV2
d_gene: NA

CDR3aa: CASSSLLGYSGANVLTF
CDR3nt: TGTGCCAGCAGCTCCCTCTTGGGCTACTCTGGGGCCAACGTCCTGACTTTC
j_gene: TRBJ2-6
abundance: NA
v_gene: TRBV28
d_gene: NA

CDR3aa: CASSQREAHNEQFF
CDR3nt: TGTGCCAGCAGCCAGCGGGAGGCCCACAATGAGCAGTTCTTC
j_gene: TRBJ2-1
abundance: few
v_gene: TRBV27
d_gene: TRBD2

CDR3aa: CARRDLEAYEQYF
CDR3nt: TGTGCCAGAAGGGACTTAGAGGCCTACGAGCAGTACTTC
j_gene: TRBJ2-7
abundance: NA
v_gene: TRBV6-4
d_gene: NA

CDR3aa: CASSVDRGLGNTIYF
CDR3nt: TGTGCCAGCAGCGTAGATAGGGGGCTTGGAAACACCATATATTTT
j_gene: TRBJ1-3
abundance: NA
v_gene: TRBV9
d_gene: TRBD1

CDR3aa: CASSIGFNTEAFF
CDR3nt: TGTGCCAGTAGTATTGGGTTTAACACTGAAGCTTTCTTT
j_gene: TRBJ1-1
abundance: few
v_gene: TRBV19
d_gene: NA

CDR3aa: CASSFSHSAAYEQYF
CDR3nt: TGTGCCAGCAGTTTCTCCCATAGCGCCGCCTACGAGCAGTACTTC
j_gene: TRBJ2-7
abundance: few
v_gene: TRBV28
d_gene: NA

CDR3aa: CASSRDSSNYGYTF
CDR3nt: TGTGCCAGCAGCCGGGACAGCTCTAACTATGGCTACACCTTC
j_gene: TRBJ1-2
abundance: NA
v_gene: TRBV6-5
d_gene: TRBD1

CDR3aa: CASSLFDANEQFF
CDR3nt: TGTGCCAGCAGCTTATTTGATGCGAATGAGCAGTTCTTC
j_gene: TRBJ2-1
abundance: NA
v_gene: TRBV7-6
d_gene: NA

CDR3aa: CASSLEQGAGANVLTF
CDR3nt: TGTGCCAGCAGCTTAGAACAGGGTGCTGGGGCCAACGTCCTGACTTTC
j_gene: TRBJ2-6
abundance: NA
v_gene: TRBV11-3
d_gene: NA

CDR3aa: CASSADGETYEQYF
CDR3nt: TGTGCCAGCAGTGCGGACGGGGAGACCTACGAGCAGTACTTC
j_gene: TRBJ2-7
abundance: NA
v_gene: TRBV2
d_gene: NA

CDR3aa: CASSLQGSGYTF
CDR3nt: TGTGCCAGCAGCTTACAGGGGTCTGGCTACACCTTC
j_gene: TRBJ1-2
abundance: few
v_gene: TRBV5-6
d_gene: TRBD1

CDR3aa: CSVVVGNYGYTF
CDR3nt: TGCAGCGTTGTTGTGGGGAATTATGGCTACACCTTC
j_gene: TRBJ1-2
abundance: NA
v_gene: TRBV29-1
d_gene: NA

CDR3aa: CASSLYDTARGRNYGYTF
CDR3nt: TGTGCCAGCAGTTTATACGACACGGCCAGGGGCCGCAACTATGGCTACACCTTC
j_gene: TRBJ1-2
abundance: NA
v_gene: TRBV28
d_gene: NA

CDR3aa: CAWSPGRIESYEQYF
CDR3nt: TGTGCCTGGAGCCCCGGGCGGATCGAGTCCTACGAGCAGTACTTC
j_gene: TRBJ2-7
abundance: NA
v_gene: TRBV30
d_gene: NA

CDR3aa: CASSVSADLREQYF
CDR3nt: TGTGCCAGCAGCGTATCGGCAGACCTACGCGAGCAGTACTTC
j_gene: TRBJ2-7
abundance: NA
v_gene: TRBV9
d_gene: NA

CDR3aa: CASSLVPLAGTYEQYF
CDR3nt: TGCGCCAGCAGCTTGGTTCCCCTAGCGGGAACTTACGAGCAGTACTTC
j_gene: TRBJ2-7
abundance: NA
v_gene: TRBV5-1
d_gene: TRBD2

CDR3aa: CASSVRDRVPEKLFF
CDR3nt: TGTGCCAGCAGCGTCCGGGACAGGGTACCTGAAAAACTGTTTTTT
j_gene: TRBJ1-4
abundance: NA
v_gene: TRBV6-1
d_gene: TRBD1

CDR3aa: CASSLDADTEAFF
CDR3nt: TGCGCCAGCAGCTTGGATGCTGACACTGAAGCTTTCTTT
j_gene: TRBJ1-1
abundance: NA
v_gene: TRBV5-1
d_gene: NA